This T cell receptor (beta chain) was captured by sequencing in a study of blood T cell repertoires in COVID-19. For the study at large: COVID-19 samples collected from the United States, Italy and Spain covered acute and convalescent phases. Sample material is recorded as cDNA or gDNA derived from T cells, B-cell-depleted T cells, or PBMCs.

Original analysis: Amplification from reference gene primers served as the basis for estimated nucleated cell counts. Clones were sequenced by immunoSEQ multiplex PCR, and TCRdb holds only the in-frame ones, with some missing. The D gene and trimming were derived from the DNA, and the V and J assignments and clone size from that table. The repertoire holds just over 45,000 clones, with around 87% as singletons. This CDR3 contains 14 residues. Trimming took 2 bases from V and 2 from J, leaving 7 bases between them. Germline V gives CDR1 SGHAT, CDR2 FQNNGV. The V and J genes are TRBV11-2 and TRBJ2-1, with D unclear. Source material: peripheral blood. The TCR comes from a human donor in a cohort sampled during active COVID-19. The CDR3 is CASSLYRAYNEQFF. In DNA form, the CDR3 reads TGTGCCAGCAGCTTATATCGTGCCTACAATGAGCAGTTCTTC.